The sequence of this T cell receptor beta chain was determined in a study of shared clonotypes between healthy human individuals. At the deep level, the assay was run. Original data processing: Because ImmunoSEQ provided only junction sequences with no quality scores, the filtering differed. Measured with immunoSEQ multiplex PCR; TCRdb has only the in-frame clones, and not every one. D and trimming were read from the DNA, whereas the V and J calls and clone size are those reported in that table. The table lists under 2,500,000 clones, under 97% of them singletons. The CDR3 is 15 residues long. With 0 bases clipped from V and 8 bases from J, the junction kept 2 bases outside the gene matches. Germline CDR1 reads WSHSY; CDR2 reads SAAADI.

This chain joins TRBV10-2 and TRBJ2-1; TRBD2 matches at 12 bases. The source of this sequence is a man aged 18 to 30 in good health. Sequencing was performed on naive CD4+ T cells sorted from blood. Subset denoted: CD45RA+ positively selected. CDR3 sequence (DNA): TGCGCCAGCAGTGAGTCCACTAGCGGGAGGTATGAGCAGTTCTTC. This gives the protein CASSESTSGRYEQFF.